What follows is one T cell receptor beta chain and its context. Its target is not known. CDR1 is WSHSY and CDR2 is SAAADI in the germline V gene. The V gene lost 3 bases and the J gene lost 9 bases, with 12 bases spanning the gap. The CDR3 has 14 residues. The second PCR ran about 6 to 12 cycles with a sample-barcoded 5' primer and J-beta primers. TCRdb re-analysed the 5' RACE reads in MiXCR, keeping a single row per CDR3 protein. The repertoire holds around 520,000 distinct CDR3 sequences, with roughly a quarter as singletons. The data derive from a study of blood T cells in healthy people across ages. Study-wide results and limits: Leaving the PBMCs unsorted stopped any conclusive comparison of naive versus antigen-experienced cells. In older individuals, TCR beta diversity per million T cells was lower, falling roughly linearly with age. Greater diversity and more naive CD4+ cells were seen in long-lived donors than in aged donors.

The same specimen was also included in a second study, on T cells of mothers and their children. According to that study: A handful of children and their three healthy Caucasian mothers were the donors.

The sequenced sample was blood. This chain links TRBV10-2 with TRBJ1-6; tentatively, D is TRBD1 (5 bases). This receptor was identified in a boy aged 2 to 9 in good health. The chain's CDR3 is CASSDRVVFSPLHF. As DNA, the CDR3 is TGCGCCAGCAGTGACAGGGTCGTGTTTTCACCCCTCCACTTT.